The 21 T cell receptor beta chains reported below all come from one sample, sequenced in a study of blood T cell repertoires in COVID-19. Sequenced by immunoSEQ multiplex PCR; TCRdb stores in-frame clones only, minus some. The sample includes 130,000 or so clones, 88% of them seen just once. Material for sequencing was peripheral blood. The receptors here all came from a human donor in a cohort sampled during active COVID-19.

The rearrangement uses TRBV27 and TRBJ1-6, with D uncertain. Trimming took 6 bases from V and 10 from J, leaving 10 bases between them. This CDR3 has 12 residues. The germline CDR1 and CDR2 sequences are MNHEY and SMNVEV (reference sequence). CDR3 sequence reads: CASRNYMSPLHF. CDR3 nucleotides: TGTGCCAGCAGGAACTACATGTCACCCCTCCACTTT.

The genes are TRBV12-3 or TRBV12-4 and TRBJ2-5, with no clear D. This CDR3 is built from 13 residues. V lost 2 bases and J 2 bases, leaving 6 bases between the germline ends. The CDR3 loop reads CASSLYSQETQYF. In DNA form, the CDR3 reads TGTGCCAGCAGTTTATACAGTCAAGAGACCCAGTACTTC.

This clone showed up just once. The chain couples TRBV19 to TRBJ1-2; 7 bases line up with TRBD1. This CDR3 has 13 residues. Germline lookup yields CDR1 LNHDA and CDR2 SQIVND (reference sequence). Unmatched junction bases numbered 1, after V lost 6 bases and J lost 0 bases. The CDR3 here is CASSGQANYGYTF. Here the CDR3 DNA reads TGTGCCAGTAGCGGACAGGCTAACTATGGCTACACCTTC.

This rearrangement joins TRBV9 to TRBJ2-3; TRBD1 aligns across 10 bases. The CDR3 length is 17 residues. The V and J ends lost 1 base and 1 base, in that order; junction bases with no gene match: 6. Germline CDR1 SGDLS, CDR2 YYNGEE. CDR3 region: CASSVLGTGDGTDTQYF. For the CDR3, the DNA is TGTGCCAGCAGCGTACTTGGGACAGGGGATGGCACAGATACGCAGTATTTT.

The CDR3 region is CASSDEAGTYNEQFF. Here the CDR3 DNA reads TGTGCCAGCAGTGACGAGGCGGGTACCTACAATGAGCAGTTCTTC. This sequence joins TRBV6-4 and TRBJ2-1, with a weak D call TRBD2 (5 bases). V shed 2 bases and J shed 2 bases, with 10 bases lying between them. The length of the CDR3 is 15 residues. Germline V gene data show CDR1 as MRHNA and CDR2 as SNTAGT.

The rearrangement uses TRBV9 and TRBJ1-1; weak D call: TRBD1 (6 bases). Germline assignment: CDR1 SGDLS and CDR2 YYNGEE. The CDR3 length is 14 residues. V was shortened by 6 bases and J by 5 bases, with 17 bases between the two germline ends. CDR3 coding DNA: TGTGCCAGCACCCCAGGGACATCGAGGACTGAAGCTTTCTTT. Protein product: CASTPGTSRTEAFF.

This clone occurred once. This chain connects TRBV12-3 or TRBV12-4 to TRBJ1-6, with 7 nucleotides matching TRBD1. The CDR3 sequence is 13 residues long. Losses at the gene ends were 10 bases for V and 7 bases for J; bases not matched to a gene: 7. DNA of the CDR3: TGTGCCACGAACAGGGGAGAAAATTCACCCCTCCACTTT. It codes for CATNRGENSPLHF.

The V gene is TRBV3-1 (or the pseudogene TRBV3-2), the J gene TRBJ2-1; TRBD1 agrees at 8 bases. The CDR3 loop spans 14 amino acids. CDR1 and CDR2 (germline): LGHDT, YNNKEL (reference sequence). The ends lost 3 bases at V and 10 bases at J; junction bases unmatched: 8. The CDR3 region is CASSQQTGDEEQFF. CDR3 sequence (DNA): TGTGCCAGCAGCCAGCAGACAGGGGACGAGGAGCAGTTCTTC.

This clone has just one count. The genes are TRBV5-8 and TRBJ2-1; D is perhaps TRBD1 (6 bases). The length of the CDR3 is 13 residues. V was clipped by 6 bases and J by 2 bases, with 9 bases between them. CDR1 and CDR2 from the germline V gene are SGHTS and YDEGEE. CDR3 in amino acids: CASIQGTYNEQFF. For the CDR3, the DNA is TGTGCCAGCATCCAGGGGACCTACAATGAGCAGTTCTTC.

Note on this clone: Because the CDR3's place on the DNA is in doubt, the DNA is left out and the CDR3 is given as listed by TCRdb. The chain carries TRBV24-1 and TRBJ2-2; TRBD1 is the table's D call, not checked against the DNA. Germline V gives CDR1 KGHDR, CDR2 SFDVKD. The CDR3 spans 16 residues, counting both ends. The CDR3 sequence: CATSDFGPGNTGELFF.

This chain links TRBV19 with TRBJ2-7; tentatively, D is TRBD2 (6 bases). Germline-derived CDR1 and CDR2 are LNHDA and SQIVND (reference sequence). The ends were cut back, 3 bases at V and 3 bases at J, with 18 bases in the middle. This CDR3 region has 16 residues. CDR3 DNA sequence: TGTGCCAGTAGTATCCGCGTCGGGCAGGGAGGCTACGAGCAGTACTTC. As protein: CASSIRVGQGGYEQYF.

The rearrangement uses TRBV28 and TRBJ1-3; D gene ambiguous. There are 14 residues in the CDR3. V lost 5 bases and J lost 2, with 10 bases in between. In germline, CDR1 is MDHEN, CDR2 SYDVKM. The CDR3 region is CASSLQIPGNTIYF. CDR3 DNA: TGTGCCAGCAGTCTACAGATACCTGGAAACACCATATATTTT.

This rearrangement joins TRBV7-8 to TRBJ2-1; TRBD1 matches at 9 bases. This CDR3 contains 14 residues. Trimming removed 5 bases from V and 9 bases from J; junction bases left unmatched: 8. The V gene's germline CDR1 is SGHVS and CDR2 FQNEAQ. Written as DNA, the CDR3 is TGTGCCAGCAGCCCCCGGGACAGGGTCTTTGAGCAGTTCTTC. Translating it yields CASSPRDRVFEQFF.

The chain is built from TRBV7-2 and TRBJ2-3; TRBD2 agrees at 8 bases. This CDR3 is built from 15 residues. V lost 6 bases to trimming and J lost 4 bases; unmatched junction nucleotides: 9. The germline gives CDR1 SGHTA, CDR2 FQGNSA. CDR3 in amino acids: CASRYPAGVADTQYF. The CDR3 DNA reads as TGTGCCAGCAGGTATCCAGCGGGGGTGGCAGATACGCAGTATTTT.

As regards this clone: The junction differs from germline at one of its ends, possibly a read error. The chain uses TRBV7-2 and TRBJ2-5; perhaps D is TRBD1 or TRBD2 (5 bases each). Germline V gives CDR1 SGHTA, CDR2 FQGNSA. This CDR3 is 16 amino acids long. In DNA form, the CDR3 reads TGTGCCAGCAGCCTAGCTGGCGTCCCAGGGCAAGAGACCCAGTACTTC. Its protein is CASSLAGVPGQETQYF.

The CDR3 here is CASSADRVTEAFF. The CDR3 nucleotides read TGTGCCAGCAGCGCCGACAGGGTCACTGAAGCTTTCTTT. The rearrangement joins TRBV9 to TRBJ1-1; 7 nucleotides agree with TRBD1. Germline V lookup: CDR1 SGDLS, CDR2 YYNGEE. The CDR3 is 13 amino acids. V trimming: 3 bases; J trimming: 4 bases; junction bases outside the gene matches: 3.

This clone was counted a single time. The chain recombines TRBV19 with TRBJ1-2; D possibly corresponds to TRBD1 (6 bases). Trimming removed 5 bases at V and 3 bases at J, with 16 bases between. The CDR3 sequence is 15 residues long. Looked up from germline, CDR1 is LNHDA and CDR2 is SQIVND (reference sequence). CDR3 protein: CASSAYGTSDYGYTF. The CDR3 DNA sequence: TGTGCCAGTAGTGCTTACGGGACAAGCGACTATGGCTACACCTTC.

Concerning this clone itself: The same CDR3 also results from other DNA sequences found in this sample. This sequence joins TRBV6-5 and TRBJ2-7; TRBD2 matches at 8 bases. Germline V gene data show CDR1 as MNHEY and CDR2 as SVGAGI. V was clipped by 0 bases and J by 2 bases; unmatched bases: 6. The CDR3 is made up of 16 amino acids. CDR3 in DNA: TGTGCCAGCAGTTACTCGCTCAGCGGGAGAGCCTACGAGCAGTACTTC. Its translation is CASSYSLSGRAYEQYF.

The rearrangement uses TRBV4-1 and TRBJ1-1; possibly TRBD1 for D (5 bases). CDR3 length: 14 residues. Germline V lookup: CDR1 MGHRA, CDR2 YSYEKL. The V and J ends lost 0 bases and 4 bases respectively, with 9 bases between them. This CDR3 is CASSQDRRGTEAFF. The CDR3 region has the DNA TGCGCCAGCAGCCAAGATAGAAGGGGCACTGAAGCTTTCTTT.

A word on this clone: Mismatch with germline at one junction end may stem from a read error. The chain couples TRBV7-7 to TRBJ2-1; 10 nucleotides align to TRBD2. The CDR3 consists of 16 residues. Germline CDR1 reads SSHAT; CDR2 reads FNYEAQ (reference sequence). This chain's CDR3 is CASSSTGTSVLDEQFF. CDR3 sequence (DNA): TGTGCTAGCAGCTCCACCGGGACTAGCGTTCTGGATGAGCAGTTCTTC.

The J gene is TRBJ2-4, the V gene TRBV21-1; no DNA check was done on the table's D call, TRBD2. TRBV21-1 is a pseudogene locus. This CDR3 has 18 residues. CDR3 loop: CASSKGRPKVRAKNIQYF. CDR3 sequence (DNA): TGTGCCAGCAGCAAAGGTCGGCCCAAAGTGAGGGCCAAAAACATTCAGTACTTC.